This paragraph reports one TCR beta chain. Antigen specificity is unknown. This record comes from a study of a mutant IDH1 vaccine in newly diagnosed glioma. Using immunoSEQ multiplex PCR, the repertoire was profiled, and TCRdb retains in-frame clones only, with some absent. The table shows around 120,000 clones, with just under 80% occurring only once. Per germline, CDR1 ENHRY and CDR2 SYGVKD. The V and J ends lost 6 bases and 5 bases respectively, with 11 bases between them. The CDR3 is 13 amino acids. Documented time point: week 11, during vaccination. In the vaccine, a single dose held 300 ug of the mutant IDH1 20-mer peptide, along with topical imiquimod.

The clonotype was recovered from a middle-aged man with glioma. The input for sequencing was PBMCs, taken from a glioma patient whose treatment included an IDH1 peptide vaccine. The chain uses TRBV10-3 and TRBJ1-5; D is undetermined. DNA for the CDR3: TGTGCCATCAGGAGAGACATAGATCAGCCCCAGCATTTT. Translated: CAIRRDIDQPQHF.